This TCR beta chain was profiled in a study of early T cells in non-severe SARS-CoV-2 infection. Attachment of unique molecular identifiers to individual cDNA molecules was performed. TCRdb independently ran MiXCR on the 5' RACE reads; one entry per CDR3 protein. The table includes around 68,000 distinct CDR3 sequences, over 4.5% detected once. General study results and limits: Anti-spike CD8 responses were favored in VDJdb matching, and private and CD4 specificities were missed.

The length of the CDR3 is 16 residues. J gave up 0 bases and V 5 bases, and 4 bases lay outside the gene matches. Germline lookup yields CDR1 SEHNR and CDR2 FQNEAQ (reference sequence). This clonotype was observed at least ten times. Its antigen is as yet unknown. This chain uses TRBV7-9 with TRBJ1-6; 7 bases fit TRBD1. This TCR came from an adult who was a healthcare worker with PCR-confirmed SARS-CoV-2 infection or an uninfected control (not recorded which). The sample in question was whole blood, obtained at baseline. Here the CDR3 DNA reads TGTGCCAGCAGCGACAGGGCCAGCTCCTATAATTCACCCCTCCACTTT. Encoded protein: CASSDRASSYNSPLHF.